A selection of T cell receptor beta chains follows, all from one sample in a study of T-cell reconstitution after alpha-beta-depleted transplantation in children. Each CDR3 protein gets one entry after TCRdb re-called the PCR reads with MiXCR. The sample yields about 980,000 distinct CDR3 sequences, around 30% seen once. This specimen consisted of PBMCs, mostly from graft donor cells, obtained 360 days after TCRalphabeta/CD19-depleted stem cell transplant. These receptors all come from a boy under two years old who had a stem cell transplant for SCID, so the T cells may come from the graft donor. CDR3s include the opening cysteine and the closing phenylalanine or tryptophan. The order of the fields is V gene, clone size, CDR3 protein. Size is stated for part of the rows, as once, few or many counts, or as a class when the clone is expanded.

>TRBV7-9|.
CASSSSQGAIDEQYF
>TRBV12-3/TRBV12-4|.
CASQATGVMNTQYF
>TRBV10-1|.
CASSERQGGGYEQYF
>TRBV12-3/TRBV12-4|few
CASSLRGTRKETQYF
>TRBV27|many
CASSPETGRNNEQFF
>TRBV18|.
CASSQIQTESTDTQYF
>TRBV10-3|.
CAISESARAQNTGELFF
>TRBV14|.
CASSQDMWKQVYNEQFF
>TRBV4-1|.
CASSQGGTLASTDTQYF
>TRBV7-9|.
CASSHDRAGNQPQHF
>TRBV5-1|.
CASSPRGLAGAQETQYF
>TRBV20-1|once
CSARVGLTGELFF
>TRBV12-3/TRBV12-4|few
CASSFQGVNTEAFF
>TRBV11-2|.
CASSLFQRRLLAKNIQYF
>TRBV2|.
CASRKDLTSYNEQFF
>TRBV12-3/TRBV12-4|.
CASTTPLDRGNEQYF
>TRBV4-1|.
CASSQDFAVNTGELFF
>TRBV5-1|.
CASRGTQALPHNEQFF
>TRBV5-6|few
CASSLRVSGANVLTF
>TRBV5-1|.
CASSWRRELAGAGELFF
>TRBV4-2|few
CASSQDSLGGAQETQYF
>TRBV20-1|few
CSASWLLGEQYF